Listed below are T cell receptor beta chains from one sample, sequenced in a study of blood T cell repertoires in COVID-19. TCRdb's table, derived via immunoSEQ multiplex PCR, lists solely in-frame clones and lacks some. The sample lists about 140,000 clones; around four fifths were seen once. Material for sequencing was PBMCs or T cells enriched from blood (not recorded which). The receptor source for this set is a middle-aged woman who had recovered from COVID-19. Both conserved end residues are part of each CDR3. D genes are given only for firm matches. Rows give clone size only sometimes, using once, few, many, or a class for an expanded clone.

d_call j_call clone_size v_call cdr3_aa cdr3_nt
TRBD2 TRBJ2-1 NA TRBV6-4 CASSALSGSSYNEQFF TGTGCCAGCAGTGCTCTTAGCGGGAGCTCCTACAATGAGCAGTTCTTC
TRBD2 TRBJ2-1 NA TRBV27 CASSLAGVYNEQFF TGTGCCAGCAGTTTAGCGGGAGTCTACAATGAGCAGTTCTTC
NA TRBJ2-7 NA TRBV5-6 CASSRRYITYEQYF TGTGCCAGCAGCCGTCGTTACATCACCTACGAGCAGTACTTC
NA TRBJ2-1 NA TRBV5-1 CASQVSGNNEQFF TGCGCCAGTCAGGTATCCGGTAACAATGAGCAGTTCTTC
TRBD1 TRBJ1-5 NA TRBV19 CASSIRDRGARTQHF TGTGCCAGTAGTATCCGGGACAGGGGTGCCCGGACCCAGCATTTT
TRBD2 TRBJ2-5 NA TRBV2 CASTGTSGGGETQYF TGTGCCAGCACCGGGACTAGCGGGGGAGGAGAGACCCAGTACTTC
TRBD2 TRBJ2-5 NA TRBV12-3/TRBV12-4 CASRTGGRETQYF TGTGCCAGCAGGACGGGGGGAAGGGAGACCCAGTACTTC
TRBD1 TRBJ1-4 NA TRBV9 CASSATGGTNEKLFF TGTGCCAGCAGCGCTACAGGGGGCACTAATGAAAAACTGTTTTTT
TRBD2 TRBJ2-1 NA TRBV2 CASSDGTSQSNEQFF TGTGCCAGCAGTGACGGGACTAGTCAATCCAATGAGCAGTTCTTC
NA TRBJ2-3 NA TRBV5-1 CASSMNSEDTQYF TGCGCCAGCAGCATGAACTCCGAAGATACGCAGTATTTT
NA TRBJ1-6 NA TRBV19 CASTRQGQSSYNSPLHF TGTGCCAGTACTAGGCAGGGTCAAAGCTCCTATAATTCACCCCTCCACTTT
NA TRBJ1-2 NA TRBV9 CASSPQEFGYTF TGTGCCAGCAGCCCACAGGAGTTTGGCTACACCTTC
NA TRBJ1-2 NA TRBV19 CASSISQGNGYTF TGTGCCAGTAGTATCTCCCAGGGGAATGGCTACACCTTC
TRBD1 TRBJ1-5 NA TRBV30 CAWSVGQGARQPQHF TGTGCCTGGAGTGTGGGGCAGGGGGCACGGCAGCCCCAGCATTTT
NA TRBJ1-5 NA TRBV6-2/TRBV6-3 CASSYPNSNQPQHF TGTGCCAGCAGTTACCCCAATAGCAATCAGCCCCAGCATTTT
TRBD1 TRBJ2-5 NA TRBV18 CASSPWDSSQETQYF TGTGCCAGCTCACCCTGGGACAGTTCCCAAGAGACCCAGTACTTC
TRBD2 TRBJ2-1 NA TRBV3-1/TRBV3-2 CASSQDGRGGSYNEQFF TGTGCCAGCAGCCAAGATGGACGGGGGGGATCCTACAATGAGCAGTTCTTC
NA TRBJ1-2 NA TRBV5-5 CASSLDRRGLYGYTF TGTGCCAGCAGCTTGGACAGGAGGGGCCTCTATGGCTACACCTTC
TRBD1 TRBJ2-1 NA TRBV7-3 CASGGQDNEQFF TGTGCCAGCGGCGGACAGGACAATGAGCAGTTCTTC
NA TRBJ2-7 NA TRBV30 CAWKAGATYEQYF TGTGCCTGGAAGGCGGGGGCCACCTACGAGCAGTACTTC
NA TRBJ2-1 few TRBV14 CASSQGKGHWYNEQFF TGTGCCAGCAGCCAAGGGAAGGGGCACTGGTACAATGAGCAGTTCTTC
TRBD1 TRBJ1-2 few TRBV29-1 CSAVGRQGARGYTF TGCAGCGCCGTGGGTAGGCAGGGGGCGAGAGGCTACACCTTC
TRBD2 TRBJ2-5 NA TRBV7-7 CASSSGLAGGETQYF TGTGCTAGCAGCTCGGGACTAGCGGGGGGAGAGACCCAGTACTTC
TRBD1 TRBJ2-7 NA TRBV16 CASSQSQGVLVYEQYF TGTGCCAGCAGCCAATCCCAGGGGGTCCTCGTCTACGAGCAGTACTTC
TRBD2 TRBJ2-7 NA TRBV9 CASSGGASGAYEQYF TGTGCCAGCAGCGGGGGGGCTAGCGGGGCCTACGAGCAGTACTTC
TRBD2 TRBJ2-5 NA TRBV7-9 CASRGGGEGTQYF TGTGCCAGCAGGGGAGGCGGGGAGGGGACCCAGTACTTC
NA TRBJ1-3 NA TRBV9 CASSGLGEDRSNTIYF TGTGCCAGCAGCGGCCTCGGGGAAGATAGAAGTAACACCATATATTTT
TRBD2 TRBJ2-7 NA TRBV19 CASSPGLAGVGEQYF TGTGCCAGTAGTCCGGGACTAGCGGGGGTCGGTGAGCAGTACTTC
NA TRBJ2-2 NA TRBV28 CASKGDTVAGELFF TGTGCCAGCAAAGGGGACACCGTAGCCGGGGAGCTGTTTTTT
TRBD1 TRBJ2-3 NA TRBV5-1 CASSLTGGADTQYF TGCGCCAGCAGCCTGACAGGGGGCGCAGATACGCAGTATTTT
NA TRBJ2-1 NA TRBV19 CASSIGLYNEQFF TGTGCCAGTAGTATTGGACTCTACAATGAGCAGTTCTTC
NA TRBJ1-4 once TRBV18 CASSQQHSDEKLFF TGTGCCAGCTCACAACAGCACTCGGATGAAAAACTGTTTTTT